The 21 T cell receptor beta chains reported below all come from one sample, sequenced in a study of CD8+ T cells in alopecia areata. Extraction and reverse transcription of RNA yielded cDNA as the sequencing template. Clones were sequenced by immunoSEQ multiplex PCR, and TCRdb holds only the in-frame ones, with some missing. The sample holds about 200,000 clones, 64% seen once. As for treatment: oral pan-JAK inhibitor, 5-10 mg twice daily. Specimen: CD4+ T cells sorted from blood, collected at week 4, from a patient treated with tofacitinib. The receptors were gathered from a human donor with alopecia areata.

The chain employs TRBV11-2 and TRBJ1-5; D is uncertain. V gave up 3 bases and J gave up 5 bases, with 8 bases separating them. CDR3 length: 13 amino acids. CDR1 is SGHAT, CDR2 FQNNGV, per germline. The CDR3 coding sequence is TGTGCCAGCAGCTTGGTGAGGGATCAGCCCCAGCATTTT. Amino acid sequence: CASSLVRDQPQHF.

The chain recombines TRBV7-9 with TRBJ2-1; tentatively, D is TRBD2 (6 bases). The V and J ends lost 3 bases and 15 bases respectively, with 12 bases between them. Per germline, CDR1 SEHNR and CDR2 FQNEAQ (reference sequence). The CDR3 totals 11 residues. The CDR3 is CASSLSGSTFF. The CDR3 DNA follows: TGTGCCAGCAGCTTGAGCGGGTCGACGTTCTTC.

The chain links TRBV25-1 to TRBJ2-3; a possible D gene is TRBD1 (6 bases). Between the trimmed V and J ends, which lost 3 bases and 2 bases, there was a span of 12 bases. The germline CDR1 and CDR2 sequences are MGHDK and SYGVNS. The CDR3 is made up of 15 amino acids. CDR3 in amino acids: CASSDRGTSTDTQYF. In DNA, the CDR3 is TGTGCCAGCAGTGACAGGGGTACGTCCACAGATACGCAGTATTTT.

V and J are TRBV30 and TRBJ1-4; TRBD1 might be the D (6 bases). V was trimmed by 5 bases and J by 6 bases, leaving 10 bases between them. Germline V CDR1 and CDR2: GTSNPN, SVGIG (reference sequence). The CDR3 runs to 12 residues. The CDR3 is CAWDGGHEKLFF. CDR3 coding DNA: TGTGCCTGGGATGGGGGGCATGAAAAACTGTTTTTT.

V gene TRBV6-1 combines with J gene TRBJ2-3; TRBD2 is a possible D gene (5 bases). Trimming removed 7 bases from V and 10 bases from J, with 24 bases in between. The CDR3 is made up of 15 amino acids. The V gene's germline CDR1 is MNHNS and CDR2 SASEGT. The CDR3 sequence: CASTESGGRLESQYF. The CDR3 coding sequence is TGTGCCAGCACCGAATCCGGAGGACGTTTGGAGTCGCAGTATTTT.

V gene TRBV5-1 combines with J gene TRBJ2-3, with TRBD2 as a possible D gene (7 bases). V lost 4 bases to trimming and J lost 0 bases, with 15 bases between them. Germline assignment: CDR1 SGHRS and CDR2 YFSETQ. The CDR3 length is 16 residues. The CDR3 region has the DNA TGCGCCAGCAGCCTGGGGGCTAGCGGTAGCACAGATACGCAGTATTTT. This translates into CASSLGASGSTDTQYF.

This chain links TRBV7-2 with TRBJ2-5; tentatively, D is TRBD2 (6 bases). Germline assignment: CDR1 SGHTA and CDR2 FQGNSA. The CDR3 is made up of 16 amino acids. V lost 0 bases, J lost 5 bases, and 16 bases lay in between. CDR3 region: CASSLAGGTPAETQYF. The CDR3 region has the DNA TGTGCCAGCAGCTTAGCGGGGGGTACCCCCGCGGAGACCCAGTACTTC.

This chain links TRBV10-3 with TRBJ1-2, with 10 positions matching TRBD1. This CDR3 spans 13 amino acids. V shed 4 bases and J 7 bases; nucleotides not matched to a gene: 3. Germline CDR1 ENHRY, CDR2 SYGVKD. CDR3 bases: TGTGCCATCAGTGGCGGGACAGGGGCTGGCTACACCTTC. Translation: CAISGGTGAGYTF.

The chain joins TRBV5-4 to TRBJ1-1, with 8 bases matching TRBD1. Germline loops: CDR1 SGHNT, CDR2 YYREEE (reference sequence). CDR3 size: 16 residues. V shed 6 bases and J 1 base; nucleotides not matched to a gene: 11. CDR3 sequence reads: CASKTKGGTGNTEAFF. Written as DNA, the CDR3 is TGTGCCAGCAAAACCAAAGGGGGGACAGGGAACACTGAAGCTTTCTTT.

This clone was observed a few times. The genes are TRBV29-1 and TRBJ1-2; D uncertain. V lost 3 bases and J lost 3, with 11 bases in between. Germline V gives CDR1 SQVTM, CDR2 ANQGSEA. The CDR3 is 13 amino acids. Written as DNA, the CDR3 is TGCAGCGTTGAGCTCGCCCGGGACTATGGCTACACCTTC. This gives the protein CSVELARDYGYTF.

This clone showed up just a few times. This chain links TRBV27 with TRBJ1-1; 7 bases line up with TRBD1. The CDR3 loop spans 15 amino acids. V gave up 4 bases and J gave up 3 bases; unmatched junction bases: 8. Germline CDR1 and CDR2: MNHEY and SMNVEV (reference sequence). The CDR3 DNA reads TGTGCCAGCAGTTCCAGCAGGGGGAGGGACACTGAAGCTTTCTTT. Encoded protein: CASSSSRGRDTEAFF.

The chain carries TRBV4-3 and TRBJ2-2; D might be TRBD1 or TRBD2, each matching 5 bases. V was pared by 3 bases and J by 0 bases, with 11 bases between. Germline CDR1 reads LGHNA; CDR2 reads YSLEER. The CDR3 is made up of 16 amino acids. The CDR3 loop reads CASSQVGAPNTGELFF. The CDR3 DNA reads TGCGCCAGCAGCCAGGTCGGGGCGCCGAACACCGGGGAGCTGTTTTTT.

The chain joins TRBV7-9 to TRBJ1-1; D unresolved. The CDR3 covers 14 residues. Germline CDR1 reads SEHNR; CDR2 reads FQNEAQ (reference sequence). Trimming left V 2 bases short and J 6 bases short, with 13 bases between. CDR3 residues: CASSLWGVPAEAFF. CDR3 sequence (DNA): TGTGCCAGCAGCTTATGGGGTGTACCGGCTGAAGCTTTCTTT.

The J gene is TRBJ2-1, the V gene TRBV5-1; D might be TRBD1 (5 bases). CDR3 size: 15 residues. V lost 2 bases to trimming and J lost 0 bases, with 9 bases between them. Germline V gene lookup returns CDR1 SGHRS and CDR2 YFSETQ. The CDR3 loop is CASSFDRPSYNEQFF. CDR3 DNA: TGCGCCAGCAGCTTCGACAGACCCTCCTACAATGAGCAGTTCTTC.

This clone was counted between two and nine times. This rearrangement joins TRBV7-9 to TRBJ1-1; the D gene is possibly TRBD1 (5 bases). The length of the CDR3 is 13 residues. V gave up 0 bases and J gave up 8 bases, with 10 bases separating them. CDR1 is SEHNR and CDR2 is FQNEAQ in the germline V gene (reference sequence). The CDR3 DNA reads as TGTGCCAGCAGCTTAGCGCCGACAGAGGAAGCTTTCTTT. Translation: CASSLAPTEEAFF.

This clone appeared a single time. This chain connects TRBV30 to TRBJ2-3, with D perhaps matching TRBD1 or TRBD2 (5 bases each). The V gene's germline CDR1 is GTSNPN and CDR2 SVGIG (reference sequence). The CDR3 length is 14 residues. V gave up 0 bases and J gave up 4 bases, with 11 bases separating them. CDR3 sequence reads: CAWSVSGRSDTQYF. CDR3 coding DNA: TGTGCCTGGAGTGTTTCGGGGCGGTCAGATACGCAGTATTTT.

This clone was seen a handful of times. The genes are TRBV5-4 and TRBJ2-5, with a possible D match to TRBD2 (6 bases). The CDR3 is 15 residues long. V lost 4 bases and J 1 base, leaving 14 bases between the germline ends. From germline, CDR1 is SGHNT and CDR2 YYREEE (reference sequence). The CDR3 DNA is TGTGCCAGCAGCCGGACCCGGGACTTCCAAGAGACCCAGTACTTC. Amino acids: CASSRTRDFQETQYF.

The rearrangement uses TRBV10-3 and TRBJ1-2, with D possibly being TRBD1 (6 bases). There are 13 residues in the CDR3. Germline V CDR1 and CDR2: ENHRY, SYGVKD. Trimming cost V 10 bases and J 3 bases, with 15 bases left between them. The CDR3, as DNA: TGTGCCACCACGGGACAAACAGACTATGGCTACACCTTC. It specifies CATTGQTDYGYTF.

This chain's CDR3 is CASSQVFGEQYF. DNA of the CDR3: TGCGCCAGCAGCCAAGTTTTCGGCGAGCAGTACTTC. The chain is built from TRBV4-1 and TRBJ2-7; D is undetermined. Germline CDR1 is MGHRA and CDR2 is YSYEKL. This CDR3 region has 12 residues. Trimming removed 1 base from V and 6 bases from J, with 7 bases in between.

This clone was observed once. The CDR3 protein is CASSEYSRLATQYF. Written as DNA, the CDR3 is TGCGCCAGCAGTGAGTATAGCAGACTGGCGACCCAGTACTTC. This chain links TRBV10-2 with TRBJ2-5, with D unclear. CDR1 is WSHSY and CDR2 is SAAADI in the germline V gene. This CDR3 spans 14 amino acids. The ends were cut back, 1 base at V and 7 bases at J, with 13 bases in the middle.

The chain carries TRBV2 and TRBJ2-7, with D maybe TRBD2 (5 bases). The V gene lost 4 bases and the J gene lost 9 bases, with 16 bases spanning the gap. CDR1 is SNHLY, CDR2 FYNNEI, per germline. This CDR3 has 13 amino acids. This CDR3 is CASSVGERTGQYF. CDR3 DNA sequence: TGTGCCAGCAGTGTGGGAGAACGGACGGGGCAGTACTTC.